This T cell receptor beta chain was identified in a study of T cell responses to AZD1222 COVID-19 vaccine. General study findings and limits: Clonal diversity was possibly underestimated, and the donors were mostly white British, with more females. Recipients of two AZD1222 doses showed rising Spike-specific TCR breadth and depth. None of the repertoires were sampled until the peak T cell response had passed.

On this clone itself: Its antigen is still unknown.

Profiling relied on immunoSEQ multiplex PCR, and the TCRdb table lists in-frame clones only, not all of them. The profile shows about 160,000 clones, about 93% of them singletons. This sequence originates from an adult who received the AZD1222 COVID-19 vaccine. Source: peripheral blood, taken 28 days after the second AZD1222 dose.

CDR3 nucleotide sequence: TGTGCCAGCAGCCCGGACAGGGGGCGACCCCACACTGAAGCTTTCTTT. Protein product: CASSPDRGRPHTEAFF. The V call is TRBV5-5, the J call TRBJ1-1; TRBD1 aligns across 11 bases. The CDR3 contains 16 residues. Germline V gives CDR1 SGHKS, CDR2 YYEKEE (reference sequence). Trimming removed 4 bases from V and 3 bases from J; junction bases left unmatched: 8.